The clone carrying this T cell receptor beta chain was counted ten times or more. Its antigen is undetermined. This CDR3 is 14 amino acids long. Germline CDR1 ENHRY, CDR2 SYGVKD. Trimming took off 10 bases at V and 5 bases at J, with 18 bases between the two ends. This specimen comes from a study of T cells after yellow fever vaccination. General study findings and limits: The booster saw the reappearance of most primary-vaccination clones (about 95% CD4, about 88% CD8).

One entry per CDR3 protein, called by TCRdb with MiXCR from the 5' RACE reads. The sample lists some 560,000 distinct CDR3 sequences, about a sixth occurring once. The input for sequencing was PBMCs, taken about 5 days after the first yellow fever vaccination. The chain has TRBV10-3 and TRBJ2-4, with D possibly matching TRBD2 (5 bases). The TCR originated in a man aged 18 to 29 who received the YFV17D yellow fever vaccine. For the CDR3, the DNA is TGTGCCACCGTAAATCGAGACGGGGAAAACATTCAGTACTTC. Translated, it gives CATVNRDGENIQYF.